The sequence of this T cell receptor beta chain was determined in a study of cytomegalovirus exposure and HLA in healthy donors. Turning to the study itself: There were approximately 80 million unique TCRs (from HLA-typed donors) in an early data release. General study findings and limits: Cytomegalovirus association was assigned to approximately 180 TCR beta chains. There was a cluster of highly shared sequence variants that was likely a sequencing artifact.

The CDR3 extends over 15 amino acids. V shed 6 bases and J shed 10 bases, with 19 bases lying between them. The germline gives CDR1 MNHNS, CDR2 SASEGT. Primers: 60 Vbeta forward and 13 Jbeta reverse. Libraries were prepared by immunoSEQ multiplex PCR; TCRdb keeps only in-frame clonotypes and omits some of them. Here the sample spans about 140,000 clones, 60% to 75% being singletons. This clone was observed a few times. Its antigen is unidentified. This TCR was sampled from a human donor in good health. The V gene is TRBV6-1, the J gene TRBJ1-6; TRBD1 might be the D (5 bases). Specimen: PBMCs. CDR3 sequence reads: CASSPGGTGSSPLHF. CDR3 DNA: TGTGCCAGCAGCCCCGGTGGAACAGGATCCTCACCCCTCCACTTT.